The present TCR beta chain was sequenced within a study of T cells after somatic rescue of genetic block. Germline assignment: CDR1 MDHEN and CDR2 SYDVKM. The CDR3 contains 16 residues. V was trimmed by 3 bases and J by 0 bases, leaving 15 bases between them. Some clones are missing from TCRdb's copy, which holds only in-frame ones; the method was immunoSEQ multiplex PCR. The sample includes tens of thousands of clones, 75% to 90% seen only once; the top ten take 1.5% to 2%. This chain joins TRBV28 and TRBJ2-7; TRBD1 might be the D (5 bases). The sequenced sample was peripheral blood mononuclear cells (PBMCs). The sequence came from a woman between 18 and 30 years old. The DNA of the CDR3 is TGTGCCAGCAGTTTTAGACAGCCGACTTTCTCCTACGAGCAGTACTTC. Translation gives CASSFRQPTFSYEQYF.